The subject of this entry is one T cell receptor (beta chain). Its antigen is as yet unknown. The CDR3 has 20 amino acids. V dropped 3 bases and J dropped 1; count of bases not matched to a gene: 17. Germline assignment: CDR1 LNHNV and CDR2 YYDKDF (reference sequence). The record originates from a study of T cell responses to AZD1222 COVID-19 vaccine. General study findings and limits: With two AZD1222 doses given, Spike-specific TCR breadth and depth both rose. Only six or seven AZD1222 recipients tested seropositive at baseline. No repertoire was sampled before or during the peak T cell response, only after it.

TCRdb keeps only in-frame clones here, not all; method: immunoSEQ multiplex PCR. Found here are 130,000 or so clones, approximately 92% of them singletons; the top ten hold 4% to 5%. The chain couples TRBV15 to TRBJ2-3; 9 nucleotides line up with TRBD2. The source of this sequence is an adult who received the MenACWY meningococcal vaccine as a control. Here the sequenced sample was peripheral blood, taken 28 days after the second dose of the MenACWY control vaccine. DNA of the CDR3: TGTGCCACCAGCAGTCTAGCAGGATTTAGCGGGGGCGATGGCACAGATACGCAGTATTTT. It codes for CATSSLAGFSGGDGTDTQYF.